This TCR beta chain was identified during a study of T cell responses to AZD1222 COVID-19 vaccine (dated by TCRdb to 2020 to 2023). Turning to the overall study: AZD1222 recipients with second doses at about 4 weeks or about 12 weeks were pooled, because spike-specific TCR depth and breadth did not differ between schedules. A total of just over 230 trial participants underwent TCR sequencing, of whom more than 200 had received two doses of AZD1222 and roughly 26 had received two doses of the MenACWY control vaccine. Trial participants were enrolled into age subgroups of 18-55, 56-69 and 70-plus years, which contained about 150, 27 and 61 TCR-sequenced participants, respectively. Broader findings and caveats from the paper: After two AZD1222 doses, spike-specific TCR breadth and depth were significantly higher than at day 0 and than in MenACWY recipients. Participants were mostly white British and included more females than males, and it was suggested by the authors that clonal diversity may have been underestimated. Only five to seven AZD1222 recipients were SARS-CoV-2 seropositive at baseline, limiting conclusions about previously exposed vaccinees. The vaccine-associated CD4 TCRs covered the entire spike protein, and the dominant responses fell in regions 160-218 and 743-854. Because no samples from the day 14 peak response were available, repertoires could be characterized only after the peak T cell response. In the small 56-69-year group, the increase in depth fell short of significance, most likely because of low power. Nearly half of unique spike-specific TCRs reportedly recognized epitopes outside regions mutated in the B.1.351 and B.1.1.7 variants.

The meaning of the sample's time point label: baseline before first vaccination. Samples from vaccinated people were obtained from the UK trials COV001 and COV002, which included a single-blind randomized controlled phase 2/3 trial of AZD1222 (ChAdOx1 nCoV-19) in healthy adults. Trial participant PBMC samples were collected at day 0 and day 28 after the second dose for TCRbeta chain sequencing. The CDR3 regions of human TCRbeta chains were subjected to immunosequencing. In the paper's pipeline: TCRs in the repertoires were matched against a reference library of SARS-CoV-2-specific TCRs that had been generated with the MIRA antigen-specificity platform. Breadth was defined as the fraction of unique TCRs that were SARS-CoV-2-associated, and depth was defined as the fraction of total T cells that were SARS-CoV-2-associated. Using the MIRA data, each spike-specific TCR was assigned both to the spike region to which the TCR was reactive and to a CD4 or CD8 class. Log10-transformed breadth and depth values were compared by one-way ANOVA with Sidak's multiple comparisons tests. This immuneACCESS table, as held by TCRdb, lists in-frame sequences with V and J called but not all clones. Of the missing ones, under half trace to an unresolved V gene in checked studies; the others have no known cause. The V and J calls and clone size come from that table; D and trimming were worked out from the DNA. The table for this sample lists 75,000 to 95,000 clones; more than 70% of them were counted only once. The ten biggest clones cover less than 20% of the sample.

A remark on this clone: It lacks a known antigen. Base qualities are missing; no much larger clone stands one base away.

Measured from the cysteine to the phenylalanine, the CDR3 is 12 residues long. The sequence is cut down to CDR3 DNA, 36 bases in frame from base 1. Via the germline V gene, CDR1 is SGHTA and CDR2 FQGNSA. Trimming takes 5 bases from V and 2 bases from J, and the germline ends sit 5 bases apart. The sequence was obtained from an adult in good health. This chain is built from TRBV7-2 and TRBJ2-3; no D gene is confidently identified. Source: peripheral blood, taken on day 0 of AZD1222 vaccination. CDR3 sequence: CASSTFTDTQYF. The bases are TGTGCCAGCAGCACCTTCACAGATACGCAGTATTTT.